This T cell receptor beta chain is from a study of cytomegalovirus exposure and HLA in healthy donors. Notes on the study in general: Differences between HLA loci emerged in a later analysis of TCR association rates, with DRB1 most and HLA-C fewest. Specific recognition of CMV antigens was confirmed in vitro for a few chains (all CMV-associated).

The PCR used 60 Vbeta and 13 Jbeta primers. Study processing details: In a later analysis, some 80 million unique TCR beta chains included roughly 11 million shared by two or more donors. The data were produced by immunoSEQ multiplex PCR, yet TCRdb's version contains in-frame clones alone and is incomplete. V and J calls and clone size are copied from that table; D and trimming were computed from the DNA. The table shows 100,000 or so clones, with approximately 85% occurring only once. A remark on this clone: Its antigen is as yet unknown.

The V and J ends lost 4 bases and 1 base respectively, with 13 bases between them. CDR1 SGHDT and CDR2 YYEEEE come from the germline V gene. The CDR3 extends over 15 amino acids. The sequence was obtained from a man aged 25 to 40 in good health and CMV-seronegative. Sequenced sample: PBMCs. The chain recombines TRBV5-6 with TRBJ2-3; D is perhaps TRBD1 (8 bases). DNA for the CDR3: TGTGCCAGCAGCGCTACAGGGGGGGGCACAGATACGCAGTATTTT. It codes for CASSATGGGTDTQYF.